The rows below give T cell receptor beta chains drawn from one sample of a study of early T cells in non-severe SARS-CoV-2 infection. TCRdb passed the 5' RACE reads through MiXCR, listing each CDR3 protein once. Among roughly 50,000 distinct CDR3 sequences listed, about 6.2% were seen once. The input for sequencing was whole blood, taken at baseline. These receptors came from an adult who was a healthcare worker with PCR-confirmed SARS-CoV-2 infection or an uninfected control (not recorded which). Both conserved end residues are trimmed from each CDR3.

CDR3: ASWDPGSRETQY
J: TRBJ2-5
V: TRBV5-1

CDR3: ASRVAPGIAGELF
J: TRBJ2-2
V: TRBV5-4

CDR3: ASSRLGEGTEAF
J: TRBJ1-1
V: TRBV7-7

CDR3: AILAGGRNEQF
J: TRBJ2-1
V: TRBV10-3

CDR3: ATSRDRTLQGAQY
J: TRBJ2-5
V: TRBV15

CDR3: ASREQGRTGELF
J: TRBJ2-2
V: TRBV3-1

CDR3: ASSMTSGYYNEQF
J: TRBJ2-1
V: TRBV19

CDR3: ASSLDLRTGNTIY
J: TRBJ1-3
V: TRBV13

CDR3: ASSLDQWGLWNEQF
J: TRBJ2-1
V: TRBV7-6

CDR3: ASSIGVRAPPQH
J: TRBJ1-5
V: TRBV19

CDR3: ASSGSQGVMGSPLH
J: TRBJ1-6
V: TRBV7-9

CDR3: ASSSTSGPYEQY
J: TRBJ2-7
V: TRBV13

CDR3: ASSAGTSRYNEQF
J: TRBJ2-1
V: TRBV11-2

CDR3: ASSERPSTDGYT
J: TRBJ1-2
V: TRBV2

CDR3: ASSRGTGSSF
J: TRBJ2-1
V: TRBV28

CDR3: ASRSGTHTDTQY
J: TRBJ2-3
V: TRBV28

CDR3: ASSFRQREADTQY
J: TRBJ2-3
V: TRBV11-2

CDR3: ASSPAGQGLTDTQY
J: TRBJ2-3
V: TRBV7-9

CDR3: SARSLTDYGYT
J: TRBJ1-2
V: TRBV20-1

CDR3: ASSSSPNQPQH
J: TRBJ1-5
V: TRBV5-4

CDR3: ATSDLKPGTGRAEQF
J: TRBJ2-1
V: TRBV24-1

CDR3: ASSYEPSGRIIEETQY
J: TRBJ2-5
V: TRBV6-6

CDR3: ASSGDRGYEQY
J: TRBJ2-7
V: TRBV6-1